These 32 T cell receptor beta chains were sequenced from one sample in a study of blood T cell repertoires in COVID-19 (dated by TCRdb to 2020 to 2021). Library creation used the immunoSEQ multiplex PCR assay. TCRdb took this table from immuneACCESS and kept in-frame rearrangements with V and J called. Such tables lack part of the clones; where checked against another copy, unresolved V genes explain under half of the gap, and the rest is unexplained. Within this sample are 100,000 to 150,000 clones, with approximately 80% of them counted one time only. The top ten hold 37% of the sample. Sequencing input: peripheral blood. The source is a man aged 35 to 55 with active or convalescent COVID-19.

This clone was observed a handful of times. The chain is built from TRBV30 and TRBJ2-7; TRBD1 might be the D (5 bases). This CDR3 comprises 15 residues. The germline V and J ends were trimmed by 7 bases and 6 bases, with 25 bases remaining between them. The V gene's germline CDR1 is GTSNPN and CDR2 SVGIG (reference sequence). CDR3 in amino acids: CASKRGREYGGEQYF. The DNA of the CDR3 is TGTGCCTCGAAAAGGGGCAGGGAATATGGTGGCGAGCAGTACTTC.

This clone was counted between two and nine times. V is TRBV3-1 (or the pseudogene TRBV3-2) and J is TRBJ2-7; tentative D call: TRBD1 (6 bases). In germline, CDR1 is LGHDT, CDR2 YNNKEL (reference sequence). The CDR3 consists of 12 residues. V lost 6 bases and J 6 bases, leaving 12 bases between the germline ends. The CDR3 DNA sequence: TGTGCCAGCAGAAAGGGGGAGTTCGAGCAGTACTTC. As protein: CASRKGEFEQYF.

The chain has TRBV28 and TRBJ2-7; 7 bases line up with TRBD2. CDR1 and CDR2 from the germline V gene are MDHEN and SYDVKM. CDR3 length: 13 residues. V lost 6 bases, J lost 6 bases, and 8 bases stayed unmatched. CDR3 region: CASRSPGGIEQYF. The DNA of the CDR3 is TGTGCCAGCAGGTCCCCGGGGGGAATCGAGCAGTACTTC.

The chain combines TRBV5-1 with TRBJ1-4; TRBD1 matches 8 bases. V was clipped by 4 bases and J by 8 bases; unmatched bases: 7. The CDR3 is 14 residues long. CDR1 is SGHRS and CDR2 is YFSETQ in the germline V gene. The CDR3 DNA reads TGCGCCAGCAGCACAGGGGGTTATGGAGAAAAACTGTTTTTT. This sequence encodes CASSTGGYGEKLFF. Complete variable domain (other parts from reference TRBV5-1 and TRBJ1-4): KAGVTQTPRYLIKTRGQQVTLSCSPISGHRSVSWYQQTPGQGLQFLFEYFSETQRNKGNFPGRFSGRQFSNSRSEMNVSTLELGDSALYLCASSTGGYGEKLFFGSGTQLSVL.

This chain connects TRBV14 to TRBJ1-2; 7 bases align to TRBD1. With V trimmed by 4 bases and J by 5 bases, 4 bases remained unmatched. Germline CDR1 SGHDN, CDR2 FVKESK. The CDR3 totals 13 residues. The CDR3 bases are TGTGCCAGCAGCCCCCGGGACAGATATGGCTACACCTTC. It translates to CASSPRDRYGYTF. The full variable domain, its missing parts supplied by reference TRBV14 and TRBJ1-2, is EAGVTQFPSHSVIEKGQTVTLRCDPISGHDNLYWYRRVMGKEIKFLLHFVKESKQDESGMPNNRFLAERTGGTYSTLKVQPAELEDSGVYFCASSPRDRYGYTFGSGTRLTVV.

This chain joins TRBV5-1 and TRBJ2-7, with 12 bases lining up with TRBD1. The CDR3 length is 15 residues. The junction had 4 bases not matched to a gene; V was cut back by 3 bases and J by 3 bases. Germline lookup yields CDR1 SGHRS and CDR2 YFSETQ. The CDR3 nucleotides are TGCGCCAGCAGCTCGGGACAGGGGGCGATCTACGAGCAGTACTTC. Protein sequence: CASSSGQGAIYEQYF.

This clone was counted between two and nine times. The V gene is TRBV2, the J gene TRBJ2-3, with 12 positions matching TRBD2. The CDR3 is made up of 16 amino acids. Trimming removed 6 bases from V and 4 bases from J; junction bases left unmatched: 8. CDR1 is SNHLY and CDR2 is FYNNEI in the germline V gene. CDR3 region: CASRKTSGSLSDTQYF. The CDR3 DNA reads TGTGCCAGCAGGAAGACTAGCGGGAGTCTTTCAGATACGCAGTATTTT.

The chain recombines TRBV2 with TRBJ1-5; 8 nucleotides align to TRBD1. Germline CDR1 and CDR2: SNHLY and FYNNEI. The CDR3 is made up of 15 amino acids. V lost 1 base, J lost 7 bases, and 6 bases stayed unmatched. The CDR3 loop reads CASSEEQGAGQPQHF. In DNA form, the CDR3 reads TGTGCCAGCAGTGAAGAGCAGGGGGCAGGCCAGCCCCAGCATTTT.

V and J are TRBV4-1 and TRBJ1-2, with 10 nucleotides matching TRBD1. The CDR3 covers 15 residues. CDR1 and CDR2 from the germline V gene are MGHRA and YSYEKL. V shed 0 bases, J shed 8 bases, and the junction held 6 bases outside the gene matches. As DNA, the CDR3 is TGCGCCAGCAGCCAAGAAGGCACGGACAGGGGGGGCTACACCTTC. It translates to CASSQEGTDRGGYTF.

This chain links TRBV25-1 with TRBJ2-2, with D possibly TRBD2 on 6 matching bases. CDR1 and CDR2 from the germline V gene are MGHDK and SYGVNS. V was cut by 3 bases and J by 3 bases, with 8 bases left in between. The CDR3 has 14 amino acids. The CDR3 sequence: CASSDSGDTGELFF. CDR3 DNA sequence: TGTGCCAGCAGTGACTCGGGGGACACCGGGGAGCTGTTTTTT.

This rearrangement joins TRBV7-7 to TRBJ2-1, with TRBD2 matching over 12 bases. Trimming removed 8 bases from V and 9 bases from J; junction bases left unmatched: 14. Germline CDR1 reads SSHAT; CDR2 reads FNYEAQ (reference sequence). The CDR3 has 16 amino acids. CDR3 region: CASAKGVVLAGGEQFF. In DNA, the CDR3 is TGTGCCAGCGCGAAGGGGGTCGTACTAGCGGGAGGTGAGCAGTTCTTC. The full variable domain, rest sourced from reference TRBV7-7 and TRBJ2-1, is GAGVSQSPRYKVTKRGQDVTLRCDPISSHATLYWYQQALGQGPEFLTYFNYEAQPDKSGLPSDRFSAERPEGSISTLTIQRTEQRDSAMYRCASAKGVVLAGGEQFFGPGTRLTVL.

With respect to this clone: At the DNA level, this CDR3 is encoded by other sequences in the same sample as well. The V call is TRBV24-1, the J call TRBJ1-2; TRBD1 agrees at 9 bases. Losses at the gene ends were 2 bases for V and 8 bases for J; bases not matched to a gene: 5. From germline, CDR1 is KGHDR and CDR2 SFDVKD. There are 14 residues in the CDR3. CDR3 bases: TGTGCCACCAGTGATTCCGGGACAGGGTACGGCTACACCTTC. Amino acids: CATSDSGTGYGYTF.

This clone was picked up a small number of times. This sequence joins TRBV20-1 and TRBJ2-7; TRBD1 might be the D (5 bases). Deletions cut 0 bases from V and 6 bases from J, with 6 bases between. Germline lookup yields CDR1 DFQATT and CDR2 SNEGSKA (reference sequence). The CDR3 is 11 residues long. The CDR3 here is CSAREGLEQYF. The CDR3 coding sequence is TGCAGTGCTAGAGAGGGGCTCGAGCAGTACTTC.

J is TRBJ1-1 and V is TRBV6-5, with D unresolved. The CDR3 extends over 13 amino acids. The germline V and J ends were trimmed by 5 bases and 1 base, with 8 bases remaining between them. The V gene's germline CDR1 is MNHEY and CDR2 SVGAGI. The CDR3 region is CASSQTPNTEAFF. For the CDR3, the DNA is TGTGCCAGCAGTCAGACACCGAACACTGAAGCTTTCTTT.

The rearrangement joins TRBV11-1 to TRBJ2-2; D gene ambiguous. Germline loops: CDR1 SGHAT, CDR2 FQDESV (reference sequence). Trimming shortened V by 1 base and J by 4 bases, and 10 bases separated the two germline ends. The CDR3 length is 15 residues. CDR3 coding DNA: TGTGCCAGCAGCTTAGGAGTCGGCGGCACCGGGGAGCTGTTTTTT. Amino acid sequence: CASSLGVGGTGELFF.

V gene TRBV11-3 combines with J gene TRBJ1-5; D not certain. Germline CDR1 reads SGHNT; CDR2 reads YENEEA. Trimming removed 1 base from V and 6 bases from J, with 7 bases in between. The CDR3 is 13 residues long. The CDR3 protein is CASSLGLSQPQHF. The CDR3 DNA reads as TGTGCCAGCAGCTTAGGGTTGAGTCAGCCCCAGCATTTT.

The chain recombines TRBV19 with TRBJ2-2; 7 bases line up with TRBD1. There are 16 residues in the CDR3. Germline CDR1 reads LNHDA; CDR2 reads SQIVND (reference sequence). V lost 7 bases and J lost 3; bases outside the gene matches: 11. This CDR3 reads CASKRGQGADTGELFF. CDR3 nucleotides: TGTGCCAGTAAGAGGGGGCAAGGGGCCGACACCGGGGAGCTGTTTTTT.

The rearrangement uses TRBV11-2 and TRBJ1-5; D is possibly TRBD1 (6 bases). This CDR3 has 14 amino acids. Per germline, CDR1 SGHAT and CDR2 FQNNGV. Trimming left V 5 bases short and J 4 bases short, with 12 bases between. CDR3 protein: CASSTRDTNQPQHF. CDR3 DNA: TGTGCCAGCAGCACCCGGGACACTAATCAGCCCCAGCATTTT.

The V and J genes are TRBV2 and TRBJ2-1; 9 bases map to TRBD1. Germline trimming cut 9 bases from V and 8 bases from J; bases unmatched to any gene: 14. CDR1 and CDR2 (germline): SNHLY, FYNNEI. The CDR3 is 15 amino acids. In DNA form, the CDR3 reads TGTGCCAGTAGAAGGTCGGGACAGGGAGCGGATGAGCAGTTCTTC. It is translated as CASRRSGQGADEQFF.

V and J are TRBV28 and TRBJ1-4; perhaps TRBD1 as D (5 bases). CDR1 is MDHEN, CDR2 SYDVKM, per germline. The CDR3 loop spans 15 amino acids. V lost 3 bases to trimming and J lost 4 bases, with 12 bases between them. DNA for the CDR3: TGTGCCAGCAGTTTGTTATCGGGGGGTAATGAAAAACTGTTTTTT. Translated: CASSLLSGGNEKLFF.

V and J are TRBV25-1 and TRBJ1-3; no firm D call. The ends were cut back, 3 bases at V and 0 bases at J, with 12 bases in the middle. This CDR3 contains 16 residues. Germline V gene data show CDR1 as MGHDK and CDR2 as SYGVNS. The CDR3 is CASSESQSYSGNTIYF. CDR3 DNA sequence: TGTGCCAGCAGTGAGTCACAGTCTTACTCTGGAAACACCATATATTTT.

CDR3: CASSFRQGLEAFF. The CDR3 coding sequence is TGTGCCAGCAGTTTCCGGCAGGGCCTTGAAGCTTTCTTT. This rearrangement joins TRBV28 to TRBJ1-1; maybe TRBD1 (5 bases). The CDR3 length is 13 residues. Germline V lookup: CDR1 MDHEN, CDR2 SYDVKM. V lost 3 bases, J lost 7 bases, and 12 bases lay in between.

The V gene is TRBV24-1, the J gene TRBJ2-1; 8 bases are shared with TRBD2. The CDR3 is 17 amino acids. The germline V gene has CDR1 KGHDR and CDR2 SFDVKD. Trimming at V came to 3 bases and at J to 7 bases, leaving 13 bases not matched to a gene. The CDR3 region is CATSDLGGAGAGNEQFF. DNA for the CDR3: TGTGCCACCAGTGATCTGGGGGGAGCGGGGGCAGGGAATGAGCAGTTCTTC.

The chain couples TRBV5-6 to TRBJ2-7, with 10 bases fitting TRBD2. Trimming took 1 base from V and 6 from J; bases not matched to a gene: 7. In germline, CDR1 is SGHDT, CDR2 YYEEEE. This CDR3 contains 15 residues. This CDR3 reads CASSLRAGGRGEQYF. CDR3 coding DNA: TGTGCCAGCAGCTTGCGAGCGGGAGGGCGGGGCGAGCAGTACTTC. Looking up the rest from reference TRBV5-6 and TRBJ2-7 gives the full variable domain: DAGVTQSPTHLIKTRGQQVTLRCSPKSGHDTVSWYQQALGQGPQFIFQYYEEEERQRGNFPDRFSGHQFPNYSSELNVNALLLGDSALYLCASSLRAGGRGEQYFGPGTRLTVT.

This clone has just one count. This chain joins TRBV19 and TRBJ1-2; a weak D match, TRBD1 (5 bases). This CDR3 spans 13 amino acids. Germline V gene lookup returns CDR1 LNHDA and CDR2 SQIVND (reference sequence). V was clipped by 4 bases and J by 4 bases, with 10 bases between them. The CDR3 coding sequence is TGTGCCAGTAGTAGGCAGGGTGGCTATGGCTACACCTTC. Translating it yields CASSRQGGYGYTF.

This clone was observed many times. The chain is built from TRBV10-3 and TRBJ2-5; TRBD2 matches at 7 bases. This CDR3 contains 12 residues. V gave up 8 bases and J gave up 4 bases; unmatched junction bases: 4. From germline, CDR1 is ENHRY and CDR2 SYGVKD. This chain's CDR3 is CAIGTGGETQYF. CDR3 bases: TGTGCCATCGGTACGGGGGGAGAGACCCAGTACTTC.

The genes are TRBV4-3 and TRBJ1-6; 9 bases map to TRBD1. The V gene's germline CDR1 is LGHNA and CDR2 YSLEER. The ends lost 0 bases at V and 7 bases at J; junction bases unmatched: 7. This CDR3 has 17 amino acids. The CDR3 DNA reads TGCGCCAGCAGCCAAGAGGGACCGACAGGGGGGAATTCACCCCTCCACTTT. This encodes CASSQEGPTGGNSPLHF.

The chain joins TRBV11-2 to TRBJ1-4, with 7 bases that match TRBD1. This CDR3 region has 14 residues. Germline V CDR1 and CDR2: SGHAT, FQNNGV. V lost 5 bases, J lost 4 bases, and 4 bases stayed unmatched. The CDR3 bases are TGTGCCAGCAGCAGAGGACAGGTTAATGAAAAACTGTTTTTT. Translating gives CASSRGQVNEKLFF.

Concerning this clone: One end of the junction is discordant with germline, which a read error may explain. CDR3 residues: CASTHPGRVLVAEF. CDR3 nucleotides: TGTGCCAGCACCCATCCTGGGAGGGTTCTCGTAGCGGAATTC. V gene TRBV28 combines with J gene TRBJ1-2; D not resolved. The CDR3 runs 14 residues. In germline, CDR1 is MDHEN, CDR2 SYDVKM.

The CDR3 DNA reads TGCGCCAGCAGCCAAAGAACTAATTCACCACAGGGCATGGAGACCCAGTACTTC. Encoded protein: CASSQRTNSPQGMETQYF. J is TRBJ2-5 and V is TRBV4-1; D is perhaps TRBD1 (6 bases). From germline, CDR1 is MGHRA and CDR2 YSYEKL. Between the trimmed V and J ends, which lost 2 bases and 5 bases, there was a span of 24 bases. The CDR3 consists of 18 residues.

The rearrangement joins TRBV19 to TRBJ2-2, with D possibly TRBD1 on 6 matching bases. This CDR3 region has 15 residues. The V gene's germline CDR1 is LNHDA and CDR2 SQIVND (reference sequence). V was pared by 6 bases and J by 5 bases, with 16 bases between. The CDR3 loop reads CASSLPGTPTGELFF. The CDR3 DNA follows: TGTGCCAGTAGCCTACCCGGGACACCGACCGGGGAGCTGTTTTTT.

As DNA, the CDR3 is TGTGCCAGCAGCCAAGATAGCGGGACGTATACGCAGTATTTT. Translated: CASSQDSGTYTQYF. This chain uses TRBV3-1 (or the pseudogene TRBV3-2) with TRBJ2-3, with 8 bases aligning to TRBD2. The CDR3 consists of 14 residues. The V segment lost 0 bases and the J segment 7 bases; nucleotides outside the gene matches: 3. CDR1 LGHDT and CDR2 YNNKEL come from the germline V gene (reference sequence).